Below, 24 T cell receptor beta chains from the same sample are listed, as sequenced in a study of intratumoral heterogeneity in liver cancer. The library was built by means of the immunoSEQ multiplex PCR assay. As stored in TCRdb, this immuneACCESS dataset retains in-frame rearrangements with V and J assigned. A fraction of the clones does not appear; measured against another copy, unresolved V genes explain less than half of the discrepancy, and the remainder lacks a known reason. This sample is represented by some 21,000 clones; approximately 70% of them were singletons. Clones ranked in the top ten supply about a sixth of the sample. Sample: tumor-adjacent normal tissue, taken before any cancer treatment. The source of these receptors is a woman between 65 and 79 years old with hepatocellular carcinoma.

This clone came up once. This chain's CDR3 is CASSSGRGAYEQYF. CDR3 coding DNA: TGTGCCAGCAGCTCGGGACGGGGGGCCTACGAGCAGTACTTC. The chain couples TRBV7-9 to TRBJ2-7, with 7 bases fitting TRBD2. The CDR3 sequence is 14 residues long. The germline V gene encodes CDR1 SEHNR and CDR2 FQNEAQ (reference sequence). The ends lost 4 bases at V and 2 bases at J; junction bases unmatched: 5.

In this sample, this clone is medium-sized. This chain connects TRBV9 to TRBJ1-2; D is undetermined. The V and J ends lost 3 bases and 6 bases respectively, with 9 bases between them. The CDR3 spans 12 residues. The germline gives CDR1 SGDLS, CDR2 YYNGEE. The CDR3 spells CASSEPRHGYTF. CDR3 coding DNA: TGTGCCAGCAGCGAACCCCGCCATGGCTACACCTTC.

The V and J genes are TRBV7-6 and TRBJ1-6; D is unresolved. This CDR3 is 14 amino acids long. Trimming took 3 bases from V and 7 from J, leaving 10 bases between them. Germline CDR1 and CDR2: SGHVS and FNYEAQ. CDR3 sequence: CASSLSGSNSPLHF. As DNA, the CDR3 is TGTGCCAGCAGCTTGTCCGGGAGCAATTCACCCCTCCACTTT.

V gene TRBV24-1 combines with J gene TRBJ2-5; D gene uncertain. Germline CDR1 and CDR2: KGHDR and SFDVKD. This CDR3 region has 11 residues. The V end was cut by 5 bases, the J end by 9 bases, with 9 bases between. CDR3 residues: CATSARLAQYF. The CDR3 DNA follows: TGTGCCACCAGTGCCAGGTTGGCCCAGTACTTC.

The genes are TRBV6-5 and TRBJ2-7; 8 bases line up with TRBD2. The CDR3 is 14 amino acids. The germline CDR1 and CDR2 sequences are MNHEY and SVGAGI. The V segment lost 10 bases and the J segment 5 bases; nucleotides outside the gene matches: 13. The CDR3 coding sequence is TGTGCCACTCGCGGGGGGCCTACTAGGGACGAGCAGTACTTC. It codes for CATRGGPTRDEQYF.

This chain links TRBV9 with TRBJ2-1; D possibly matches TRBD1 or TRBD2 (5 bases each). Germline V gene lookup returns CDR1 SGDLS and CDR2 YYNGEE. This CDR3 has 13 amino acids. Trimming removed 3 bases at V and 8 bases at J, with 12 bases between. In DNA form, the CDR3 reads TGTGCCAGCAGCGGACGGCTGGGGGATGAGCAGTTCTTC. Protein: CASSGRLGDEQFF.

CDR3 protein: CASSPLGDSNGETQYF. Written as DNA, the CDR3 is TGTGCCAGCTCACCCCTAGGGGATTCGAACGGCGAGACCCAGTACTTC. The chain combines TRBV18 with TRBJ2-5, with D perhaps TRBD1 (5 bases). V was clipped by 3 bases and J by 5 bases, with 19 bases between them. The CDR3 totals 16 residues. Germline CDR1 is KGHSH and CDR2 is LQKENI.

This chain joins TRBV29-1 and TRBJ2-1, with D tentatively TRBD2 (6 bases). V was clipped by 1 base and J by 9 bases, with 16 bases between them. CDR1 is SQVTM, CDR2 ANQGSEA, per germline. The CDR3 contains 14 residues. The CDR3, as DNA: TGCAGCGTTGAAGTATCGGAGGGGCTCAGTGAGCAGTTCTTC. It specifies CSVEVSEGLSEQFF.

The gene calls are TRBV5-4 and TRBJ1-6, with D unclear. The CDR3 is made up of 16 amino acids. Trimming pared 0 bases from V and 0 bases from J, leaving 7 bases between. Germline CDR1 SGHNT, CDR2 YYREEE (reference sequence). CDR3 loop: CASSLALSSYNSPLHF. CDR3 nucleotides: TGTGCCAGCAGCTTGGCCCTTAGCTCCTATAATTCACCCCTCCACTTT.

The rearrangement links TRBV30 to TRBJ2-5, with D possibly TRBD1 on 5 matching bases. Trimming took 5 bases from V and 1 from J, leaving 11 bases between them. Germline CDR1 reads GTSNPN; CDR2 reads SVGIG (reference sequence). The CDR3 length is 13 residues. The CDR3 region is CAWARQFQETQYF. The DNA for the CDR3 is TGTGCCTGGGCCCGACAGTTCCAAGAGACCCAGTACTTC.

CDR3 sequence reads: CASRKDRGSNQPQHF. The CDR3 DNA follows: TGTGCCAGCAGGAAGGACAGGGGTAGCAATCAGCCCCAGCATTTT. The chain combines TRBV28 with TRBJ1-5, with TRBD1 identical over 9 bases. Germline CDR1 reads MDHEN; CDR2 reads SYDVKM. V shed 6 bases, J shed 0 bases, and the junction held 3 bases outside the gene matches. CDR3 length equals 15 residues.

This clone has more than one count but fewer than ten. J is TRBJ2-7 and V is TRBV5-4; 10 bases match TRBD2. The CDR3 is 16 residues long. Germline V gives CDR1 SGHNT, CDR2 YYREEE (reference sequence). With V trimmed by 0 bases and J by 0 bases, 3 bases remained unmatched. CDR3 sequence: CASSLGASGSSYEQYF. As DNA, the CDR3 is TGTGCCAGCAGCTTGGGGGCTAGCGGGAGCTCCTACGAGCAGTACTTC.

The V call is TRBV30, the J call TRBJ1-5, with 10 nucleotides matching TRBD1. The V gene's germline CDR1 is GTSNPN and CDR2 SVGIG (reference sequence). Trimming cost V 5 bases and J 4 bases; bases outside gene matches: 2. The CDR3 is 13 amino acids. DNA for the CDR3: TGTGCCTGGGGGGGACAGGGGAATCAGCCCCAGCATTTT. Protein: CAWGGQGNQPQHF. Supplemented by reference TRBV30 and TRBJ1-5, the full variable domain reads SQTIHQWPATLVQPVGSPLSLECTVEGTSNPNLYWYRQAAGRGLQLLFYSVGIGQISSEVPQNLSASRPQDRQFILSSKKLLLSDSGFYLCAWGGQGNQPQHFGDGTRLSIL.

J is TRBJ1-4 and V is TRBV4-1; tentative D call: TRBD1 (5 bases). V dropped 0 bases and J dropped 2 bases, with 13 bases sitting between them. Germline CDR1 and CDR2: MGHRA and YSYEKL. The length of the CDR3 is 17 residues. CDR3 sequence reads: CASSQDRGRATNEKLFF. The CDR3 nucleotides read TGCGCCAGCAGCCAAGATCGGGGCAGGGCGACTAATGAAAAACTGTTTTTT.

The chain has TRBV28 and TRBJ1-1; D is possibly TRBD1 (6 bases). Looked up from germline, CDR1 is MDHEN and CDR2 is SYDVKM. This CDR3 is 15 amino acids long. V shed 1 base and J shed 4 bases, with 13 bases lying between them. Here the CDR3 reads CASSLLGGTGTEAFF. The CDR3 region has the DNA TGTGCCAGCAGTTTATTGGGGGGCACGGGCACTGAAGCTTTCTTT.

The chain recombines TRBV28 with TRBJ2-3; D is undetermined. The CDR3 spans 13 residues. CDR1 MDHEN and CDR2 SYDVKM come from the germline V gene. V lost 1 base and J lost 6, with 8 bases in between. Written as DNA, the CDR3 is TGTGCCAGCAGTTTATCGGCGCCGGATACGCAGTATTTT. As protein: CASSLSAPDTQYF. The complete variable domain, with remaining parts taken from reference TRBV28 and TRBJ2-3, reads DVKVTQSSRYLVKRTGEKVFLECVQDMDHENMFWYRQDPGLGLRLIYFSYDVKMKEKGDIPEGYSVSREKKERFSLILESASTNQTSMYLCASSLSAPDTQYFGPGTRLTVL.

The chain joins TRBV7-9 to TRBJ1-6; D uncertain. Trimming stripped 6 bases from V and 8 bases from J, with 14 bases between. Germline lookup yields CDR1 SEHNR and CDR2 FQNEAQ (reference sequence). This CDR3 has 14 amino acids. DNA for the CDR3: TGTGCCAGCAGTTCAGGCCGGGTTTATTCACCCCTCCACTTT. Translation: CASSSGRVYSPLHF. Full variable domain (missing parts from reference TRBV7-9 and TRBJ1-6): DTGVSQNPRHKITKRGQNVTFRCDPISEHNRLYWYRQTLGQGPEFLTYFQNEAQLEKSRLLSDRFSAERPKGSFSTLEIQRTEQGDSAMYLCASSSGRVYSPLHFGNGTRLTVT.

The CDR3 loop is CASSQGRSYEQYF. The DNA for the CDR3 is TGTGCCAGCAGCCAAGGCAGGTCCTACGAGCAGTACTTC. V usage is TRBV14 and J usage is TRBJ2-7; D remains ambiguous. The CDR3 covers 13 residues. The V and J ends lost 1 base and 1 base respectively, with 5 bases between them. CDR1 is SGHDN, CDR2 FVKESK, per germline.

This clone was seen only once. In nucleotides, the CDR3 is TGCGCCAGCAGCTCGGTTCCTAGCGACAATGAGCAGTTCTTC. Protein product: CASSSVPSDNEQFF. The V and J genes are TRBV5-1 and TRBJ2-1; perhaps TRBD2 as D (6 bases). This CDR3 is built from 14 residues. V lost 3 bases and J 5 bases, leaving 12 bases between the germline ends. Per germline, CDR1 SGHRS and CDR2 YFSETQ.

The J gene is TRBJ2-7, the V gene TRBV3-1 (or the pseudogene TRBV3-2); D unresolved. The V end lost 0 bases, the J end lost 6 bases, and 18 bases lay between the germline ends. This CDR3 is built from 16 residues. Germline loops: CDR1 LGHDT, CDR2 YNNKEL (reference sequence). The CDR3 bases are TGTGCCAGCAGCCAAGATCACGGATCCTCGGCTTCCGAGCAGTACTTC. Translated: CASSQDHGSSASEQYF.

About this clone itself: At one boundary the junction diverges from the germline segment, which might be a read error. The chain has TRBV7-7 and TRBJ2-1, with 11 bases fitting TRBD2. Germline V gives CDR1 SSHAT, CDR2 FNYEAQ (reference sequence). The CDR3 is 19 amino acids. The CDR3 nucleotides are TGTGCTAGCAGCTTACATTCCCCCCCAACTAGCGGGAGACACAATGAGCAGTTCTTC. Its translation is CASSLHSPPTSGRHNEQFF.

V usage is TRBV2 and J usage is TRBJ2-7, with D tentatively TRBD1 or TRBD2 (5 bases each). The V end was cut by 10 bases, the J end by 4 bases, with 17 bases between. This CDR3 is built from 13 residues. Germline CDR1 SNHLY, CDR2 FYNNEI. CDR3: CANQRDGPYEQYF. CDR3 sequence (DNA): TGTGCCAACCAACGGGACGGACCATACGAGCAGTACTTC.

This chain links TRBV4-1 with TRBJ2-7; D gene unclear. The germline V gene has CDR1 MGHRA and CDR2 YSYEKL. Trimming pared 1 base from V and 4 bases from J, leaving 5 bases between. The CDR3 is 12 amino acids. The CDR3 loop reads CASSQGGYEQYF. CDR3 nucleotides: TGCGCCAGCAGCCAAGGTGGTTACGAGCAGTACTTC.

The chain is built from TRBV6-5 and TRBJ2-7; D is uncertain. CDR3 length: 12 amino acids. V lost 7 bases, J lost 7 bases, and 14 bases lay in between. CDR1 and CDR2 (germline): MNHEY, SVGAGI. CDR3 protein: CASTSRVGEQYF. The CDR3 bases are TGTGCCAGCACCTCAAGGGTCGGTGAGCAGTACTTC.